The entry that follows covers one T cell receptor (beta chain) sequence. This sequence may be a read error, since a much larger clone differs from it by one base. TCRdb itself ran the PCR reads through MiXCR, one entry per CDR3 protein. The sample has about 54,000 distinct CDR3 sequences; approximately 25% are singletons. The data were taken from a study of molecular identifiers for immune sequencing clone quantification. Per the germline V gene, CDR1 is MNHEY and CDR2 is SVGEGT. The CDR3 contains 17 residues. The V end lost 2 bases, the J end lost 3 bases, and 19 bases lay between the germline ends. The V call is TRBV6-2 or TRBV6-3, the J call TRBJ1-1, with D possibly TRBD1 on 5 matching bases. The sequence was obtained from a human donor in good health. Some libraries in this study had Jurkat cell RNA spiked in. The sample taken for sequencing was naive CD8+ T cells from blood, with Jurkat cell RNA spiked in. Subset specified: FACS-sorted CD8+CD4-CCR7+CD45RA+ naive T cells. CDR3: CASSYTGQGSMYTEAFF. DNA of the CDR3: TGTGCCAGCAGTTACACTGGCCAGGGCAGCATGTACACTGAAGCTTTCTTT.